This passage covers 30 T cell receptor beta chains from one sample sequenced in a study of blood T cell repertoires in COVID-19. The protocol was immunoSEQ multiplex PCR, while the TCRdb copy is restricted to in-frame clones and leaves out a portion. The table shows 240,000 or so clones, with nearly 90% occurring only once. The sequencing sample was made of peripheral blood. These receptor sequences come from a woman in her twenties or thirties with acute or convalescent COVID-19.

This clone has a handful of counts. This chain uses TRBV30 with TRBJ2-3; a possible D gene is TRBD2 (5 bases). Germline V gives CDR1 GTSNPN, CDR2 SVGIG (reference sequence). The CDR3 consists of 15 residues. The germline V and J ends were trimmed by 0 bases and 0 bases, with 10 bases remaining between them. DNA for the CDR3: TGTGCCTGGAGTGTGGGAGCGAAAAGCACAGATACGCAGTATTTT. It translates to CAWSVGAKSTDTQYF.

The chain uses TRBV19 and TRBJ1-5, with TRBD1 matching 7 bases. The CDR3 sequence is 14 residues long. The V segment lost 1 base and the J segment 7 bases; nucleotides outside the gene matches: 4. CDR1 and CDR2 from the germline V gene are LNHDA and SQIVND (reference sequence). CDR3 DNA sequence: TGTGCCAGTAGTATAGGGAGACAGGGCCAGCCCCAGCATTTT. Translating gives CASSIGRQGQPQHF. The full variable domain, rest sourced from reference TRBV19 and TRBJ1-5, is DGGITQSPKYLFRKEGQNVTLSCEQNLNHDAMYWYRQDPGQGLRLIYYSQIVNDFQKGDIAEGYSVSREKKESFPLTVTSAQKNPTAFYLCASSIGRQGQPQHFGDGTRLSIL.

In this sample, this clone turned up once. The chain couples TRBV7-2 to TRBJ2-3, with D perhaps matching TRBD1 (7 bases). Germline CDR1 and CDR2: SGHTA and FQGNSA. Trimming cost V 5 bases and J 2 bases, with 17 bases left between them. The CDR3 spans 16 residues. The CDR3 coding sequence is TGTGCCAGCAGCGACTACAGGGGAGGTCCCACAGATACGCAGTATTTT. Amino acids: CASSDYRGGPTDTQYF.

This clone has only one observation. As DNA, the CDR3 is TGTGCCAGCAGTGATCTATTAGCGGGGGTTGGAAATGAGCAGTTCTTC. This translates into CASSDLLAGVGNEQFF. The chain has TRBV2 and TRBJ2-1; 9 nucleotides agree with TRBD2. The trim removed 3 bases at V and 7 bases at J, leaving 10 bases unmatched. Germline-derived CDR1 and CDR2 are SNHLY and FYNNEI. CDR3 size: 16 residues.

The chain is built from TRBV21-1 and TRBJ2-1; the table's TRBD1 call for D was not verified on the DNA. TRBV21-1 is a pseudogene segment. The CDR3 consists of 13 residues. In DNA, the CDR3 is TGTGCCAGCAGCAAGTGTCTCAGGAATGAGCAGTTCTTC. As protein: CASSKCLRNEQFF.

The chain recombines TRBV7-9 with TRBJ2-7, with TRBD1 matching 9 bases. J was trimmed by 2 bases and V by 6 bases; bases with no gene match: 14. This CDR3 has 17 amino acids. CDR1 is SEHNR and CDR2 is FQNEAQ in the germline V gene (reference sequence). This chain's CDR3 is CASRADLGQGWTYEQYF. The CDR3 DNA follows: TGTGCCAGCAGGGCGGACCTTGGACAGGGGTGGACCTACGAGCAGTACTTC.

This chain connects TRBV11-2 to TRBJ2-4; weak D call: TRBD2 (5 bases). CDR3 length: 15 residues. The germline gives CDR1 SGHAT, CDR2 FQNNGV. V lost 2 bases and J 0 bases, leaving 8 bases between the germline ends. The DNA of the CDR3 is TGTGCCAGCAGCTTATCGGGGTTAGCCAAAAACATTCAGTACTTC. Translated, it gives CASSLSGLAKNIQYF.

This chain uses TRBV7-9 with TRBJ1-1; D may be TRBD1 (5 bases). The germline gives CDR1 SEHNR, CDR2 FQNEAQ (reference sequence). With 6 bases removed from V and 1 base from J, the gap between germline ends came to 9 bases. The CDR3 contains 13 residues. CDR3 protein: CASSRGQNTEAFF. DNA of the CDR3: TGTGCCAGCAGTCGCGGACAGAACACTGAAGCTTTCTTT.

This clone occurred many times. The CDR3, as DNA: TGTGCCAGCAGCTTGGCCAGGGGGCGTCAGCCCCAGCATTTT. Translation: CASSLARGRQPQHF. The chain uses TRBV5-8 and TRBJ1-5; 8 bases are a match to TRBD1. The CDR3 is made up of 14 amino acids. Germline V gene data show CDR1 as SGHTS and CDR2 as YDEGEE. The V segment lost 0 bases and the J segment 6 bases; nucleotides outside the gene matches: 2.

V is TRBV5-4 and J is TRBJ1-2, with D perhaps TRBD1 (6 bases). CDR1 and CDR2 from the germline V gene are SGHNT and YYREEE (reference sequence). V was clipped by 0 bases and J by 5 bases, with 17 bases between them. This CDR3 has 16 residues. The CDR3 protein is CASSLERGPVGYGYTF. DNA for the CDR3: TGTGCCAGCAGCTTGGAGCGGGGGCCGGTTGGATATGGCTACACCTTC.

The chain joins TRBV7-2 to TRBJ1-1, with a possible D match to TRBD1 (6 bases). The V end was cut by 8 bases, the J end by 0 bases, with 10 bases between. The germline CDR1 and CDR2 sequences are SGHTA and FQGNSA. The CDR3 length is 13 residues. The CDR3 DNA is TGTGCCAGCCACAGGGAAATGAACACTGAAGCTTTCTTT. Translated: CASHREMNTEAFF.

This clone was detected once. The CDR3 coding sequence is TGTGCCAGCAGCGCCGCCTGGGGGACTAGCGGTCCTGATAATGAGCAGTTCTTC. It encodes CASSAAWGTSGPDNEQFF. The chain links TRBV5-4 to TRBJ2-1, with 11 bases fitting TRBD2. The CDR3 contains 18 residues. Per germline, CDR1 SGHNT and CDR2 YYREEE (reference sequence). V was pared by 4 bases and J by 7 bases, with 16 bases of the junction left unmatched.

This chain links TRBV5-1 with TRBJ2-7, with TRBD2 identical over 8 bases. From germline, CDR1 is SGHRS and CDR2 YFSETQ. The trim removed 1 base at V and 4 bases at J, leaving 7 bases unmatched. The length of the CDR3 is 15 residues. The CDR3 nucleotides read TGCGCCAGCAGCTTGACTCCAGCGGGGGAATACGAGCAGTACTTC. It codes for CASSLTPAGEYEQYF.

V and J are TRBV2 and TRBJ2-7; TRBD2 matches at 8 bases. Germline CDR1 and CDR2: SNHLY and FYNNEI. V dropped 7 bases and J dropped 0; count of bases not matched to a gene: 8. The CDR3 sequence is 15 residues long. The CDR3 nucleotides read TGTGCCAGCACCTATGGGGGACTAGACTCCTACGAGCAGTACTTC. This encodes CASTYGGLDSYEQYF.

This clone was seen only a few times. The chain recombines TRBV5-1 with TRBJ2-7; 15 nucleotides match TRBD2. The J segment lost 0 bases and the V segment lost 3 bases, leaving 7 bases of the junction unmatched. CDR1 is SGHRS and CDR2 is YFSETQ in the germline V gene. The CDR3 is made up of 18 amino acids. This CDR3 is CASSSGLAGGPSSYEQYF. CDR3 in DNA: TGCGCCAGCAGCTCCGGACTAGCGGGAGGGCCGAGCTCCTACGAGCAGTACTTC. Supplemented by reference TRBV5-1 and TRBJ2-7, the full variable domain reads KAGVTQTPRYLIKTRGQQVTLSCSPISGHRSVSWYQQTPGQGLQFLFEYFSETQRNKGNFPGRFSGRQFSNSRSEMNVSTLELGDSALYLCASSSGLAGGPSSYEQYFGPGTRLTVT.

The chain has TRBV19 and TRBJ2-7; 8 bases fit TRBD1. Trimming at V came to 5 bases and at J to 6 bases, leaving 9 bases not matched to a gene. CDR1 and CDR2 from the germline V gene are LNHDA and SQIVND (reference sequence). This CDR3 is built from 14 residues. CDR3 coding DNA: TGTGCCAGTAGTCTCGGACAGGGTTGGGGCGAGCAGTACTTC. Its translation: CASSLGQGWGEQYF.

This clone was observed a single time. The CDR3 DNA sequence: TGTGCCAGTAACCCGGGCGGACTGAACACCGGGGAGCTGTTTTTT. Translated: CASNPGGLNTGELFF. This chain uses TRBV25-1 with TRBJ2-2, with D perhaps TRBD2 (5 bases). V lost 9 bases and J lost 1, with 15 bases in between. The CDR3 consists of 15 residues. CDR1 is MGHDK, CDR2 SYGVNS, per germline. Together with reference TRBV25-1 and TRBJ2-2, the CDR3 gives the full variable domain: EADIYQTPRYLVIGTGKKITLECSQTMGHDKMYWYQQDPGMELHLIHYSYGVNSTEKGDLSSESTVSRIRTEHFPLTLESARPSHTSQYLCASNPGGLNTGELFFGEGSRLTVL.

V gene TRBV11-1 combines with J gene TRBJ1-2, with 8 bases identical to TRBD1. V lost 5 bases, J lost 4 bases, and 6 bases stayed unmatched. CDR3 length: 14 amino acids. CDR1 is SGHAT and CDR2 is FQDESV in the germline V gene (reference sequence). The CDR3 region has the DNA TGTGCCAGCAGCAAACGCACAGGGGGCTATGGCTACACCTTC. Encoded protein: CASSKRTGGYGYTF.

This clone has just one count. The genes are TRBV6-1 and TRBJ2-2; 7 bases agree with TRBD1. The CDR3 contains 16 residues. V shed 4 bases and J 4 bases; nucleotides not matched to a gene: 9. Germline CDR1 MNHNS, CDR2 SASEGT. CDR3 protein: CASSGLPGGSTGELFF. For the CDR3, the DNA is TGTGCCAGCAGTGGACTCCCAGGGGGTTCCACCGGGGAGCTGTTTTTT.

This chain links TRBV4-1 with TRBJ2-1, with D maybe TRBD2 (5 bases). The length of the CDR3 is 14 residues. With 1 base removed from V and 9 bases from J, the gap between germline ends came to 13 bases. Germline V gene sequence: CDR1 MGHRA, CDR2 YSYEKL. The CDR3 is CASSQVSGMGEQFF. Here the CDR3 DNA reads TGCGCCAGCAGCCAAGTTTCGGGGATGGGTGAGCAGTTCTTC.

The rearrangement links TRBV5-1 to TRBJ1-5; D gene uncertain. Between the trimmed V and J ends, which lost 7 bases and 3 bases, there was a span of 20 bases. Germline assignment: CDR1 SGHRS and CDR2 YFSETQ. This CDR3 spans 16 amino acids. CDR3 bases: TGCGCCAGCCCCCTGGTGGCGGAGGAATTCAATCAGCCCCAGCATTTT. This sequence encodes CASPLVAEEFNQPQHF.

V is TRBV18 and J is TRBJ2-7, with 11 bases matching TRBD2. Germline CDR1 and CDR2: KGHSH and LQKENI. This CDR3 contains 15 residues. V was pared by 3 bases and J by 6 bases, with 7 bases of the junction left unmatched. The CDR3 sequence: CASSPALAGVGEQYF. The CDR3 DNA reads as TGTGCCAGCTCACCCGCACTAGCGGGAGTAGGCGAGCAGTACTTC. The whole variable domain, filled in from reference TRBV18 and TRBJ2-7, reads NAGVMQNPRHLVRRRGQEARLRCSPMKGHSHVYWYRQLPEEGLKFMVYLQKENIIDESGMPKERFSAEFPKEGPSILRIQQVVRGDSAAYFCASSPALAGVGEQYFGPGTRLTVT.

The chain joins TRBV7-2 to TRBJ1-1; no reliable D call. V was cut by 1 base and J by 0 bases, with 6 bases left in between. There are 14 residues in the CDR3. The germline gives CDR1 SGHTA, CDR2 FQGNSA. The CDR3 nucleotides read TGTGCCAGCAGCTTAGGCGGCATGAACACTGAAGCTTTCTTT. Residues: CASSLGGMNTEAFF.

V gene TRBV10-2 combines with J gene TRBJ1-5; perhaps TRBD1 as D (6 bases). This CDR3 contains 17 residues. Trimming took off 3 bases at V and 3 bases at J, with 18 bases between the two ends. The V gene's germline CDR1 is WSHSY and CDR2 SAAADI. The CDR3 spells CASSDRSGVGNNQPQHF. The CDR3 nucleotides are TGCGCCAGCAGTGATAGGTCAGGGGTAGGTAACAATCAGCCCCAGCATTTT.

The V call is TRBV12-3 or TRBV12-4, the J call TRBJ2-7, with D perhaps matching TRBD2 (6 bases). Deletions cut 8 bases from V and 1 base from J, with 12 bases between. The CDR3 loop spans 13 amino acids. CDR3 nucleotides: TGTGCCAGCGCCGGGGGACTTTCCTACGAGCAGTACTTC. This codes for CASAGGLSYEQYF.

This clone was seen only once. V and J are TRBV11-3 and TRBJ2-7; TRBD2 matches 13 bases. Germline CDR1 SGHNT, CDR2 YENEEA. The CDR3 consists of 16 residues. The trim removed 5 bases at V and 2 bases at J, leaving 6 bases unmatched. The CDR3 reads CASSEGLAGWTYEQYF. Written as DNA, the CDR3 is TGTGCCAGCAGCGAGGGACTAGCGGGATGGACCTACGAGCAGTACTTC.

This clone was seen a few times. V gene TRBV5-6 combines with J gene TRBJ1-6; D ambiguous. Germline V gives CDR1 SGHDT, CDR2 YYEEEE. V was shortened by 0 bases and J by 0 bases, with 7 bases between the two germline ends. This CDR3 spans 16 amino acids. The CDR3 DNA reads as TGTGCCAGCAGCTTGGTGCGGAGCTCCTATAATTCACCCCTCCACTTT. Residues: CASSLVRSSYNSPLHF.

Only one count was recorded for this clone. The rearrangement uses TRBV6-5 and TRBJ1-5; D gene uncertain. Germline CDR1 and CDR2: MNHEY and SVGAGI. Trimming shortened V by 6 bases and J by 5 bases, and 17 bases separated the two germline ends. This CDR3 contains 15 residues. This CDR3 is CASSDALAGYQPQHF. The CDR3 DNA sequence: TGTGCCAGCAGCGACGCCTTAGCGGGCTATCAGCCCCAGCATTTT.

This chain connects TRBV3-1 (or the pseudogene TRBV3-2) to TRBJ2-2; tentative D call: TRBD2 (5 bases). The V end was cut by 0 bases, the J end by 1 base, with 6 bases between. The CDR3 consists of 15 residues. Germline V gene data show CDR1 as LGHDT and CDR2 as YNNKEL (reference sequence). The DNA for the CDR3 is TGTGCCAGCAGCCAAGATAGCGTGAACACCGGGGAGCTGTTTTTT. It specifies CASSQDSVNTGELFF.

This rearrangement joins TRBV6-2 or TRBV6-3 to TRBJ2-7, with D possibly TRBD2 on 5 matching bases. The CDR3 has 13 amino acids. The V gene's germline CDR1 is MNHEY and CDR2 SVGEGT. Trimming pared 6 bases from V and 2 bases from J, leaving 11 bases between. Here the CDR3 DNA reads TGTGCCAGCAGCGCGGGCCTCGCCTACGAGCAGTACTTC. It is translated as CASSAGLAYEQYF.